This entry describes one T cell receptor beta chain. This sample stems from a study of blood T cell repertoires in COVID-19. On the study more broadly: From the United States, Italy and Spain came samples of acute and convalescent COVID-19. PBMCs, B-cell-depleted T cells, or T cells were the source of the cDNA or gDNA that made up the material.

Seattle participants joined during active infection and were tracked over time. Original handling: Nucleated cell counts were estimated from reference gene primer amplification. Data came from immunoSEQ multiplex PCR; TCRdb stores just in-frame clones and leaves some out. That table supplies the V and J calls and clone size; D and trimming were determined from the DNA. This sample carries roughly 120,000 clones, more than 70% of them seen once, and the ten largest clones take just over 5.5%. Trimming shortened V by 2 bases and J by 3 bases, and 6 bases separated the two germline ends. CDR1 and CDR2 from the germline V gene are SGHRS and YFSETQ. The CDR3 contains 12 residues.

The sequenced sample was peripheral blood. The TCR was taken from a woman in her fifties or sixties with COVID-19, enrolled during active disease. The V call is TRBV5-1, the J call TRBJ2-7, with D possibly TRBD1 on 5 matching bases. The CDR3 reads CASSFTGYEQYF. Written as DNA, the CDR3 is TGCGCCAGCAGCTTCACAGGCTACGAGCAGTACTTC.